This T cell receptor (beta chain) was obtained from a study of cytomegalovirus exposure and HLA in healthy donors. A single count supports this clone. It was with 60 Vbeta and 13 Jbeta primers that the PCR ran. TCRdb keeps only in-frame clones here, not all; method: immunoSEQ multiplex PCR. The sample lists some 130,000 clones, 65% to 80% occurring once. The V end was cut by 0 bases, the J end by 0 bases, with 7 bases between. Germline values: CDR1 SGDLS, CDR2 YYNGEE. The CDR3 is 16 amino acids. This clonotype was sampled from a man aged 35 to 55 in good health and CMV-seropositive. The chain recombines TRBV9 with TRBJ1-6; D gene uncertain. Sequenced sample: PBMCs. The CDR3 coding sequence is TGTGCCAGCAGCGTAGGAATAGACTCCTATAATTCACCCCTCCACTTT. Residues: CASSVGIDSYNSPLHF. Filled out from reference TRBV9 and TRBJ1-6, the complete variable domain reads DSGVTQTPKHLITATGQRVTLRCSPRSGDLSVYWYQQSLDQGLQFLIQYYNGEERAKGNILERFSAQQFPDLHSELNLSSLELGDSALYFCASSVGIDSYNSPLHFGNGTRLTVT.